What follows are 31 T cell receptor beta chains derived from one specimen sequenced in a study of blood T cell repertoires in COVID-19. Method: immunoSEQ multiplex PCR; TCRdb's copy keeps in-frame clones and lacks some. Found here are roughly 120,000 clones, about 86% of them singletons; the top ten hold 0.75% to 0.9%. Sample: peripheral blood. The receptors stem from a woman between 45 and 60 years old with active or convalescent COVID-19.

This clone was detected only once. CDR3 residues: CSASLGSSYEQYF. The CDR3 coding sequence is TGCAGTGCTAGTCTGGGGAGCTCCTACGAGCAGTACTTC. The genes are TRBV20-1 and TRBJ2-7, with D perhaps TRBD2 (5 bases). The germline CDR1 and CDR2 sequences are DFQATT and SNEGSKA (reference sequence). Trimming removed 3 bases at V and 0 bases at J, with 9 bases between. The CDR3 loop spans 13 amino acids.

The chain is built from TRBV28 and TRBJ2-7; D perhaps matches TRBD1 (6 bases). Trimming left V 5 bases short and J 0 bases short, with 11 bases between. This CDR3 spans 14 amino acids. CDR1 is MDHEN and CDR2 is SYDVKM in the germline V gene. The CDR3 spells CASSPPDSSYEQYF. The CDR3 region has the DNA TGTGCCAGCAGTCCCCCGGACAGCTCCTACGAGCAGTACTTC.

V is TRBV5-1 and J is TRBJ2-7; tentative D call: TRBD1 (6 bases). Germline V gene lookup returns CDR1 SGHRS and CDR2 YFSETQ. V was pared by 7 bases and J by 1 base, with 9 bases between. The CDR3 is made up of 12 amino acids. CDR3 sequence: CASGDNSYEQYF. For the CDR3, the DNA is TGCGCCAGCGGGGACAATTCCTACGAGCAGTACTTC.

The chain links TRBV7-2 to TRBJ2-3; 7 nucleotides align to TRBD2. After removal of 2 bases from V and 6 bases from J, the junction contained 11 bases not matched to a gene. The CDR3 runs to 16 residues. Germline V CDR1 and CDR2: SGHTA, FQGNSA. CDR3 bases: TGTGCCAGCAGCTTATTCGCGGGAGCTGGGGCGGATACGCAGTATTTT. It codes for CASSLFAGAGADTQYF.

The genes are TRBV14 and TRBJ1-2; D gene ambiguous. CDR1 is SGHDN, CDR2 FVKESK, per germline. Trimming stripped 3 bases from V and 4 bases from J, with 6 bases between. The length of the CDR3 is 12 residues. The CDR3 DNA is TGTGCCAGCAGCCAGACTACCTATGGCTACACCTTC. It yields the protein CASSQTTYGYTF.

The V call is TRBV7-6, the J call TRBJ1-4; D is ambiguous. The length of the CDR3 is 15 residues. Germline V gives CDR1 SGHVS, CDR2 FNYEAQ. V was pared by 5 bases and J by 8 bases, with 18 bases between. The CDR3: CASSPRSEVYEKLFF. As DNA, the CDR3 is TGTGCCAGCAGCCCGAGGTCGGAGGTTTACGAAAAACTGTTTTTT.

The V and J genes are TRBV28 and TRBJ2-1, with no clear D. Germline CDR1 is MDHEN and CDR2 is SYDVKM. This CDR3 has 12 amino acids. The V end was cut by 9 bases, the J end by 0 bases, with 6 bases between. The CDR3 sequence is CASISSYNEQFF. The CDR3 coding sequence is TGTGCCAGTATCAGCTCCTACAATGAGCAGTTCTTC.

The chain recombines TRBV12-3 or TRBV12-4 with TRBJ2-7, with TRBD1 matching over 8 bases. V lost 7 bases, J lost 0 bases, and 2 bases stayed unmatched. The CDR3 totals 13 residues. CDR3 in amino acids: CASKQGGSYEQYF. CDR3 bases: TGTGCCAGCAAACAGGGGGGCTCCTACGAGCAGTACTTC.

This clone was seen more than once but under ten times. The chain combines TRBV27 with TRBJ1-2, with D unresolved. CDR3 length: 13 amino acids. Trimming took 2 bases from V and 4 from J, leaving 8 bases between them. Germline values: CDR1 MNHEY, CDR2 SMNVEV (reference sequence). This CDR3 reads CASSLRERYGYTF. The CDR3 DNA follows: TGTGCCAGCAGTTTAAGGGAGCGCTATGGCTACACCTTC.

This clone appeared once. The chain links TRBV28 to TRBJ2-7, with TRBD2 identical over 10 bases. CDR1 and CDR2 from the germline V gene are MDHEN and SYDVKM. This CDR3 is built from 14 residues. J was trimmed by 1 base and V by 5 bases; bases with no gene match: 2. CDR3 in DNA: TGTGCCAGCAGTGGGACTAGCGCGTCCTACGAGCAGTACTTC. As protein: CASSGTSASYEQYF.

The chain links TRBV19 to TRBJ1-6; D remains ambiguous. With 1 base removed from V and 0 bases from J, the gap between germline ends came to 7 bases. The CDR3 runs to 16 residues. CDR1 is LNHDA, CDR2 SQIVND, per germline (reference sequence). The CDR3 bases are TGTGCCAGTAGTATAGCGGGGAGCTCCTATAATTCACCCCTCCACTTT. Encoded protein: CASSIAGSSYNSPLHF.

The chain combines TRBV4-1 with TRBJ2-7, with a weak D call TRBD1 (6 bases). V was shortened by 4 bases and J by 3 bases, with 16 bases between the two germline ends. The CDR3 has 15 residues. Germline values: CDR1 MGHRA, CDR2 YSYEKL. CDR3 nucleotides: TGCGCCAGCAGCCCACAGGGAGAAATTTTCTACGAGCAGTACTTC. Translation gives CASSPQGEIFYEQYF.

V is TRBV28 and J is TRBJ2-1; 7 positions match TRBD1. The germline CDR1 and CDR2 sequences are MDHEN and SYDVKM. The ends lost 3 bases at V and 10 bases at J; junction bases unmatched: 6. The CDR3 has 13 residues. This CDR3 reads CASSLGQGDEQFF. As DNA, the CDR3 is TGTGCCAGCAGTTTGGGGCAGGGGGACGAGCAGTTCTTC.

The V call is TRBV6-5, the J call TRBJ1-6, with D perhaps TRBD1 (6 bases). Trimming took off 7 bases at V and 5 bases at J, with 15 bases between the two ends. The germline CDR1 and CDR2 sequences are MNHEY and SVGAGI. The CDR3 is 15 residues long. For the CDR3, the DNA is TGTGCCAGCAAAACAGGGACGGAAGATAATTCACCCCTCCACTTT. Its translation is CASKTGTEDNSPLHF.

This chain uses TRBV19 with TRBJ1-2; 7 nucleotides line up with TRBD1. Per the germline V gene, CDR1 is LNHDA and CDR2 is SQIVND (reference sequence). V trimming: 3 bases; J trimming: 5 bases; junction bases outside the gene matches: 9. The CDR3 totals 15 residues. CDR3 loop: CASSILGQETYGYTF. Here the CDR3 DNA reads TGTGCCAGTAGTATCCTCGGACAGGAAACGTATGGCTACACCTTC.

The chain is built from TRBV7-2 and TRBJ2-7; 11 bases agree with TRBD2. The CDR3 has 17 residues. Germline CDR1 reads SGHTA; CDR2 reads FQGNSA. V lost 2 bases to trimming and J lost 3 bases; unmatched junction nucleotides: 9. The CDR3 reads CASSLSGLAGGNYEQYF. CDR3 DNA sequence: TGTGCCAGCAGCTTAAGTGGGCTAGCGGGAGGAAACTACGAGCAGTACTTC.

The V and J genes are TRBV27 and TRBJ2-2; TRBD1 is a possible D gene (5 bases). This CDR3 spans 19 amino acids. The germline V and J ends were trimmed by 11 bases and 0 bases, with 28 bases remaining between them. Germline V gene lookup returns CDR1 MNHEY and CDR2 SMNVEV (reference sequence). The CDR3 region has the DNA TGTGCCCGCCCACCCCCTGTTGGAAGCCAGGGAACGAACACCGGGGAGCTGTTTTTT. Protein: CARPPPVGSQGTNTGELFF.

The chain recombines TRBV27 with TRBJ2-7; D is perhaps TRBD2 (6 bases). V was trimmed by 3 bases and J by 1 base, leaving 13 bases between them. The CDR3 contains 15 residues. Germline V CDR1 and CDR2: MNHEY, SMNVEV (reference sequence). The CDR3: CASSFLGEDSYEQYF. CDR3 DNA sequence: TGTGCCAGCAGTTTCCTAGGGGAGGATTCCTACGAGCAGTACTTC.

Note on this clone: The junction differs from germline at one of its ends, possibly a read error. CDR3 protein: CTTSRDRTVSYEQYF. CDR3 in DNA: TGTACCACCAGCAGAGACCGAACAGTGTCCTACGAGCAGTACTTC. The rearrangement joins TRBV15 to TRBJ2-7; the D is unclear. In germline, CDR1 is LNHNV, CDR2 YYDKDF (reference sequence). The CDR3 is 15 residues long.

The V gene is TRBV2, the J gene TRBJ2-7; 8 bases fit TRBD2. This CDR3 spans 14 amino acids. With 10 bases clipped from V and 5 bases from J, the junction kept 13 bases outside the gene matches. The V gene's germline CDR1 is SNHLY and CDR2 FYNNEI. The chain's CDR3 is CAIPSKLAGHEQYF. CDR3 DNA sequence: TGTGCCATCCCCTCTAAGCTAGCGGGCCACGAGCAGTACTTC.

This clone has only one observation. The chain carries TRBV14 and TRBJ2-1; 10 bases are a match to TRBD2. Trimming cost V 4 bases and J 6 bases; bases outside gene matches: 3. CDR1 and CDR2 (germline): SGHDN, FVKESK. The CDR3 covers 14 residues. The CDR3 spells CASSPRTSGNEQFF. Written as DNA, the CDR3 is TGTGCCAGCAGCCCGCGGACTAGCGGCAATGAGCAGTTCTTC.

This chain connects TRBV7-2 to TRBJ2-3; the match to TRBD2 covers 14 bases. J gave up 7 bases and V 5 bases, and 8 bases lay outside the gene matches. The length of the CDR3 is 16 residues. Germline V gene sequence: CDR1 SGHTA, CDR2 FQGNSA. CDR3 in DNA: TGTGCCAGCAGCGCCGGACTAGCGGGAGGTCTTAATACGCAGTATTTT. It specifies CASSAGLAGGLNTQYF.

The chain employs TRBV24-1 and TRBJ1-2; D remains unclear. Trimming cost V 5 bases and J 6 bases, with 6 bases left between them. The germline CDR1 and CDR2 sequences are KGHDR and SFDVKD. The CDR3 length is 11 residues. DNA for the CDR3: TGTGCCACCAGTGGGGGAGATGGCTACACCTTC. Amino acids: CATSGGDGYTF.

The chain combines TRBV24-1 with TRBJ2-7; 7 bases line up with TRBD1. In germline, CDR1 is KGHDR, CDR2 SFDVKD. The CDR3 has 16 residues. V shed 2 bases and J 5 bases; nucleotides not matched to a gene: 11. The CDR3 loop is CATSDSGYRGRNEQYF. As DNA, the CDR3 is TGTGCCACCAGTGATTCAGGGTACAGGGGCCGGAACGAGCAGTACTTC.

This chain connects TRBV21-1 to TRBJ2-5; whether TRBD1, the table's D call, matches the DNA was not checked. TRBV21-1 is labeled a pseudogene. CDR3 length: 15 residues. The CDR3 DNA reads TGTGCCAGCAGCAAAGTCCCAGGACAACAAGAGACCCAGTACTTC. This codes for CASSKVPGQQETQYF.

The rearrangement links TRBV3-1 (or the pseudogene TRBV3-2) to TRBJ2-1, with D unclear. V was clipped by 1 base and J by 4 bases, with 5 bases between them. The germline gives CDR1 LGHDT, CDR2 YNNKEL (reference sequence). The CDR3 has 13 amino acids. The CDR3 sequence: CASSQALYNEQFF. As DNA, the CDR3 is TGTGCCAGCAGCCAAGCGTTATACAATGAGCAGTTCTTC.

The chain carries TRBV23-1 and TRBJ1-1; possibly TRBD1 for D (6 bases). TRBV23-1 has ORF status, its function being uncertain. V was cut by 3 bases and J by 11 bases, with 16 bases left in between. The CDR3 is 13 amino acids. CDR3 bases: TGCGCCAGCAGTCAGCACAAGAACAGGGAGGCTTTCTTT. Translated, it gives CASSQHKNREAFF.

V and J are TRBV5-4 and TRBJ1-4; TRBD1 is a possible D gene (6 bases). Germline values: CDR1 SGHNT, CDR2 YYREEE (reference sequence). This CDR3 contains 14 residues. The germline V and J ends were trimmed by 5 bases and 8 bases, with 16 bases remaining between them. CDR3 in amino acids: CASRRGGEGEKLFF. CDR3 coding DNA: TGTGCCAGCAGAAGGGGGGGAGAAGGAGAAAAACTGTTTTTT.

This chain links TRBV12-3 or TRBV12-4 with TRBJ1-5; 9 positions agree with TRBD1. CDR3 length: 13 residues. The V segment lost 6 bases and the J segment 6 bases; nucleotides outside the gene matches: 3. This chain's CDR3 is CASRQGAGQPQHF. The CDR3 DNA reads TGTGCCAGCAGACAGGGGGCTGGTCAGCCCCAGCATTTT.

In DNA form, the CDR3 reads TGTGCCAGTAGTACCTCAGGGACAGGGTACGGGGAGCTGTTTTTT. Its translation: CASSTSGTGYGELFF. V gene TRBV19 combines with J gene TRBJ2-2; TRBD1 agrees at 9 bases. The CDR3 has 15 residues. The V gene's germline CDR1 is LNHDA and CDR2 SQIVND (reference sequence). V lost 4 bases and J lost 7; bases outside the gene matches: 7.

The CDR3 protein is CASSYFPFRGTFDEQFF. CDR3 DNA: TGTGCCAGCAGTTACTTCCCTTTTCGCGGGACCTTCGATGAGCAGTTCTTC. V is TRBV6-2 or TRBV6-3 and J is TRBJ2-1, with a tentative D call TRBD2 (6 bases). The V end was cut by 1 base, the J end by 8 bases, with 21 bases between. CDR3 length equals 17 residues. The germline V gene encodes CDR1 MNHEY and CDR2 SVGEGT.